Presented here are 30 T cell receptor beta chains from one specimen sequenced in a study of T-cell memory formation after mild COVID-19. Using its own MiXCR run on the 5' RACE reads, TCRdb lists one record per CDR3 protein. The data contain around 320,000 distinct CDR3 sequences, 15% to 20% of them seen just once; the ten biggest clones take up approximately 21%. The specimen sequenced was PBMCs or a T cell subset sorted from them (not recorded which). These receptors were collected from a man younger than 30 who had mild COVID-19 (a few samples of this study predate the infection). Cell type and time point are not known.

The chain joins TRBV10-2 to TRBJ2-5, with D tentatively TRBD1 (6 bases). CDR1 is WSHSY, CDR2 SAAADI, per germline. The CDR3 runs to 14 residues. V gave up 0 bases and J gave up 3 bases, with 8 bases separating them. In DNA, the CDR3 is TGCGCCAGCAGTGAGTCTAACAGGGAAGAGACCCAGTACTTC. It codes for CASSESNREETQYF.

This sequence joins TRBV10-2 and TRBJ1-2; TRBD1 agrees at 7 bases. The CDR3 totals 16 residues. J gave up 0 bases and V 0 bases, and 4 bases lay outside the gene matches. CDR1 is WSHSY, CDR2 SAAADI, per germline. This CDR3 reads CASSESGQSTNYGYTF. The CDR3 coding sequence is TGCGCCAGCAGTGAGTCGGGACAGTCAACTAACTATGGCTACACCTTC.

This clonotype was seen more than once but under ten times. A read error may be the cause here, since a much bigger clone is one base away. This sequence joins TRBV12-3 or TRBV12-4 and TRBJ2-2; D is uncertain. Trimming pared 3 bases from V and 7 bases from J, leaving 3 bases between. The CDR3 has 11 residues. The chain's CDR3 is CASSFNGELFF. The CDR3 bases are TGTGCCAGCAGTTTTAACGGGGAGCTGTTTTTT.

This clonotype was seen a few times. As DNA, the CDR3 is TGTGCCAGCAGTTACAGGACCTTTGATATTAATGAAAAACTGTTTTTT. Translating gives CASSYRTFDINEKLFF. V is TRBV6-5 and J is TRBJ1-4; D gene unclear. Germline-derived CDR1 and CDR2 are MNHEY and SVGAGI. This CDR3 region has 16 residues. The V and J ends lost 2 bases and 4 bases respectively, with 14 bases between them.

The rearrangement links TRBV4-1 to TRBJ1-5, with a weak D call TRBD1 (6 bases). The CDR3 runs to 14 residues. The germline V and J ends were trimmed by 2 bases and 4 bases, with 9 bases remaining between them. Germline V gene lookup returns CDR1 MGHRA and CDR2 YSYEKL. CDR3 in DNA: TGCGCCAGCAGCCAACGACAGGTTAATCAGCCCCAGCATTTT. This translates into CASSQRQVNQPQHF.

The rearrangement uses TRBV12-3 or TRBV12-4 and TRBJ2-7; 8 bases line up with TRBD2. Unmatched junction bases numbered 4, after V lost 3 bases and J lost 0 bases. The CDR3 extends over 15 amino acids. The CDR3 bases are TGTGCCAGCAGTTTGTACCGGGGGGGCTCCTACGAGCAGTACTTC. Protein sequence: CASSLYRGGSYEQYF.

This sequence joins TRBV3-1 and TRBJ2-3; 10 bases are a match to TRBD2. The V gene end was trimmed by 6 bases and the J gene end by 9 bases; junction bases not matched to a gene: 9. The germline CDR1 and CDR2 sequences are LGHDT and YNNKEL (reference sequence). This CDR3 is built from 14 residues. In DNA, the CDR3 is TGTGCCAGCAGAGAGGGGACTAGCGTTAACACGCAGTATTTT. It codes for CASREGTSVNTQYF.

This clonotype showed up just a few times. The chain joins TRBV11-2 to TRBJ2-3, with TRBD2 matching over 8 bases. With 5 bases clipped from V and 3 bases from J, the junction kept 13 bases outside the gene matches. Germline CDR1 is SGHAT and CDR2 is FQNNGV. The CDR3 is made up of 17 amino acids. The CDR3 is CASSLLGAGGGTDTQYF. CDR3 DNA sequence: TGTGCCAGCAGCCTGCTTGGGGCGGGGGGTGGAACAGATACGCAGTATTTT. Together with reference TRBV11-2 and TRBJ2-3, the CDR3 gives the full variable domain: EAGVAQSPRYKIIEKRQSVAFWCNPISGHATLYWYQQILGQGPKLLIQFQNNGVVDDSQLPKDRFSAERLKGVDSTLKIQPAKLEDSAVYLCASSLLGAGGGTDTQYFGPGTRLTVL.

The genes are TRBV4-2 and TRBJ2-5; D may correspond to TRBD1 or TRBD2 (5 bases each). Germline loops: CDR1 LGHNA, CDR2 YNFKEQ. The length of the CDR3 is 12 residues. Deletions cut 4 bases from V and 13 bases from J, with 16 bases between. CDR3 coding DNA: TGTGCCAGCAGCCCCTCACCCGGGACCTGGTACTTC. Translating gives CASSPSPGTWYF.

This clonotype was picked up one time. This sequence joins TRBV11-2 and TRBJ1-4; D is possibly TRBD1 (6 bases). The CDR3 covers 13 residues. Trimming left V 4 bases short and J 8 bases short, with 11 bases between. Looked up from germline, CDR1 is SGHAT and CDR2 is FQNNGV. The CDR3 sequence is CASSSPGTEKLFF. DNA of the CDR3: TGTGCCAGCAGCTCCCCCGGGACAGAAAAACTGTTTTTT.

V usage is TRBV12-3 or TRBV12-4 and J usage is TRBJ1-2; D is uncertain. This CDR3 comprises 12 residues. Trimming pared 7 bases from V and 4 bases from J, leaving 10 bases between. CDR3 loop: CASTFASYGYTF. CDR3 coding DNA: TGTGCCAGCACCTTTGCCAGCTATGGCTACACCTTC.

This chain joins TRBV4-1 and TRBJ2-5; 11 bases agree with TRBD1. The CDR3 extends over 15 amino acids. Germline V gene sequence: CDR1 MGHRA, CDR2 YSYEKL. The junction had 5 bases not matched to a gene; V was cut back by 4 bases and J by 4 bases. The CDR3 reads CASSLGTGGGETQYF. The CDR3 nucleotides are TGCGCCAGCAGCCTTGGGACAGGGGGAGGAGAGACCCAGTACTTC.

This clonotype was recorded many times. A single base separates this from a much larger clone, so it may be a read error. The V gene is TRBV7-9, the J gene TRBJ1-4; 7 bases line up with TRBD1. Germline V CDR1 and CDR2: SEHNR, FQNEAQ (reference sequence). The CDR3 sequence is 12 residues long. V dropped 5 bases and J dropped 7; count of bases not matched to a gene: 1. The CDR3 nucleotides read TGTGCCAGCAGCCGGACAGGTGAAAAACTGTTTTTT. Amino acid sequence: CASSRTGEKLFF.

The gene calls are TRBV6-6 and TRBJ2-1; D remains ambiguous. Germline V lookup: CDR1 MNHNY, CDR2 SVGAGI (reference sequence). V was shortened by 6 bases and J by 7 bases, with 13 bases between the two germline ends. This CDR3 has 13 amino acids. CDR3 in amino acids: CASSPTDLNEQFF. In DNA, the CDR3 is TGTGCCAGCAGCCCCACAGATCTGAATGAGCAGTTCTTC.

The V gene is TRBV7-9, the J gene TRBJ2-3, with 10 nucleotides matching TRBD2. This CDR3 spans 15 amino acids. In germline, CDR1 is SEHNR, CDR2 FQNEAQ (reference sequence). Trimming took 6 bases from V and 5 from J; bases not matched to a gene: 8. As DNA, the CDR3 is TGTGCCAGCAGGGACAGCGGGGGGGCCAAAGATACGCAGTATTTT. Residues: CASRDSGGAKDTQYF.

This rearrangement joins TRBV7-9 to TRBJ2-2; weak D call: TRBD1 (5 bases). With 1 base removed from V and 7 bases from J, the gap between germline ends came to 19 bases. CDR3 length: 17 amino acids. The germline V gene has CDR1 SEHNR and CDR2 FQNEAQ (reference sequence). CDR3 residues: CASSLDPQGTLGGELFF. DNA of the CDR3: TGTGCCAGCAGCTTAGACCCCCAGGGAACCCTGGGCGGGGAGCTGTTTTTT.

The chain joins TRBV27 to TRBJ2-7; tentatively, D is TRBD1 or TRBD2 (6 bases each). There are 14 residues in the CDR3. V gave up 3 bases and J gave up 3 bases, with 12 bases separating them. Germline V lookup: CDR1 MNHEY, CDR2 SMNVEV (reference sequence). DNA of the CDR3: TGTGCCAGCAGTTTCGGGGGCGGTCGCTACGAGCAGTACTTC. This sequence encodes CASSFGGGRYEQYF.

The chain is built from TRBV12-3 or TRBV12-4 and TRBJ2-1; no clear D. With 7 bases removed from V and 5 bases from J, the gap between germline ends came to 9 bases. This CDR3 has 12 residues. CDR3 sequence reads: CASNVMDNEQFF. For the CDR3, the DNA is TGTGCCAGCAACGTCATGGACAATGAGCAGTTCTTC.

This clonotype occurred a few times. The chain couples TRBV14 to TRBJ1-1, with no clear D. V dropped 1 base and J dropped 1 base, with 10 bases sitting between them. Germline assignment: CDR1 SGHDN and CDR2 FVKESK. This CDR3 comprises 15 residues. The CDR3 here is CASSQVTGRNTEAFF. The CDR3 DNA follows: TGTGCCAGCAGCCAAGTGACCGGGCGGAACACTGAAGCTTTCTTT. Drawing the rest from reference TRBV14 and TRBJ1-1, the complete variable domain is EAGVTQFPSHSVIEKGQTVTLRCDPISGHDNLYWYRRVMGKEIKFLLHFVKESKQDESGMPNNRFLAERTGGTYSTLKVQPAELEDSGVYFCASSQVTGRNTEAFFGQGTRLTVV.

This clonotype has a handful of counts. The rearrangement joins TRBV7-8 to TRBJ2-1; 7 bases line up with TRBD2. This CDR3 region has 15 residues. V shed 5 bases, J shed 5 bases, and the junction held 9 bases outside the gene matches. CDR1 is SGHVS, CDR2 FQNEAQ, per germline. In DNA, the CDR3 is TGTGCCAGCAGCCGCCAGCGGGGAGGGGACAATGAGCAGTTCTTC. Translated, it gives CASSRQRGGDNEQFF.

V and J are TRBV30 and TRBJ2-3; D gene ambiguous. Germline assignment: CDR1 GTSNPN and CDR2 SVGIG (reference sequence). This CDR3 has 13 amino acids. V was shortened by 0 bases and J by 4 bases, with 8 bases between the two germline ends. The CDR3 nucleotides are TGTGCCTGGAGTGTGTACGTCGCAGATACGCAGTATTTT. Translation gives CAWSVYVADTQYF.

The CDR3, as DNA: TGTGCCAGCAGCTTACCGGGAGATAGCAATCAGCCCCAGCATTTT. The encoded protein is CASSLPGDSNQPQHF. The chain links TRBV5-5 to TRBJ1-5; no clear D gene. This CDR3 is 15 amino acids long. Trimming cost V 2 bases and J 0 bases, with 9 bases left between them. Germline V gene sequence: CDR1 SGHKS, CDR2 YYEKEE (reference sequence).

The rearrangement joins TRBV19 to TRBJ1-5; D uncertain. The V end lost 8 bases, the J end lost 4 bases, and 9 bases lay between the germline ends. Germline V gene data show CDR1 as LNHDA and CDR2 as SQIVND (reference sequence). The CDR3 runs to 12 residues. This chain's CDR3 is CASEAQNQPQHF. CDR3 nucleotides: TGTGCCAGTGAGGCGCAAAATCAGCCCCAGCATTTT.

Concerning this clonotype itself: The germline gene is not matched at one end of the junction; a read error may be the cause. The chain uses TRBV4-2 and TRBJ2-2; 8 nucleotides align to TRBD2. Germline assignment: CDR1 LGHNA and CDR2 YNFKEQ. The CDR3 sequence is 16 residues long. The CDR3 DNA follows: TGTGCCAGCAGCCAAGAAGGGCGGGAGGACACCGGGGAGATGTTTTTT. Translation: CASSQEGREDTGEMFF.

This clonotype was recorded a few times. J is TRBJ2-5 and V is TRBV7-2; 7 bases align to TRBD1. J gave up 5 bases and V 3 bases, and 6 bases lay outside the gene matches. The CDR3 consists of 14 residues. Germline-derived CDR1 and CDR2 are SGHTA and FQGNSA. The CDR3 loop reads CASSFRGRLETQYF. The CDR3 region has the DNA TGTGCCAGCAGCTTTAGGGGGCGGTTGGAGACCCAGTACTTC.

This clonotype was observed at least ten times. The V and J genes are TRBV7-2 and TRBJ1-4; TRBD1 is a possible D gene (5 bases). Trimming took 1 base from V and 2 from J, leaving 5 bases between them. The CDR3 is 14 amino acids. The V gene's germline CDR1 is SGHTA and CDR2 FQGNSA. CDR3 residues: CASSLGGTNEKLFF. CDR3 nucleotide sequence: TGTGCCAGCAGCTTAGGGGGGACTAATGAAAAACTGTTTTTT. The entire variable domain, with the rest obtained from reference TRBV7-2 and TRBJ1-4, is as follows: GAGVSQSPSNKVTEKGKDVELRCDPISGHTALYWYRQSLGQGLEFLIYFQGNSAPDKSGLPSDRFSAERTGGSVSTLTIQRTQQEDSAVYLCASSLGGTNEKLFFGSGTQLSVL.

This clonotype was seen a handful of times. The chain is built from TRBV6-2 or TRBV6-3 and TRBJ2-5, with 8 nucleotides matching TRBD2. This CDR3 is 16 amino acids long. Germline CDR1 and CDR2: MNHEY and SVGEGT. After removal of 7 bases from V and 5 bases from J, the junction contained 15 bases not matched to a gene. The CDR3: CASKEGNGGALETQYF. CDR3 in DNA: TGTGCCAGCAAGGAGGGTAACGGGGGGGCTTTGGAGACCCAGTACTTC.

This clonotype was counted a few times. CDR3 nucleotides: TGTGCCAGCAGCGGTGGACCAGCAACTAATGAAAAACTGTTTTTT. Its protein product is CASSGGPATNEKLFF. This sequence joins TRBV7-2 and TRBJ1-4, with D unresolved. Germline V lookup: CDR1 SGHTA, CDR2 FQGNSA. V was cut by 5 bases and J by 0 bases, with 10 bases left in between. The CDR3 extends over 15 amino acids. Full variable domain (remainder filled in from reference TRBV7-2 and TRBJ1-4): GAGVSQSPSNKVTEKGKDVELRCDPISGHTALYWYRQSLGQGLEFLIYFQGNSAPDKSGLPSDRFSAERTGGSVSTLTIQRTQQEDSAVYLCASSGGPATNEKLFFGSGTQLSVL.

This clonotype has a handful of counts. The chain is built from TRBV12-3 or TRBV12-4 and TRBJ1-2, with D maybe TRBD1 (5 bases). V was clipped by 6 bases and J by 5 bases, with 19 bases between them. This CDR3 is built from 15 residues. The chain's CDR3 is CASSRTGSGPYGYTF. CDR3 bases: TGTGCCAGCAGCCGGACGGGATCGGGACCTTATGGCTACACCTTC.

This clonotype was observed a few times. This chain links TRBV7-2 with TRBJ1-6; D is unclear. In germline, CDR1 is SGHTA, CDR2 FQGNSA. The CDR3 has 13 residues. The V gene lost 5 bases and the J gene lost 10 bases, with 12 bases spanning the gap. In DNA, the CDR3 is TGTGCCAGCAGCCCTCGGCGGGAATCACCCCTCCACTTT. It is translated as CASSPRRESPLHF.